A selection of T cell receptor beta chains follows, all from one sample in a study of T cell responses to AZD1222 COVID-19 vaccine. The data were produced by immunoSEQ multiplex PCR, yet TCRdb's version contains in-frame clones alone and is incomplete. This table holds around 99,000 clones, 80% to 95% found once. Sequences were derived from peripheral blood, sampled 28 days after the second AZD1222 dose. Receptor source: an adult who received the AZD1222 COVID-19 vaccine. CDR3s include the opening cysteine and the closing phenylalanine or tryptophan. D genes are given only for firm matches. Not every row has a clone size; where given, it reads once, few, many or a size class.

v_gene	j_gene	abundance	d_gene	CDR3aa	CDR3nt
TRBV4-1	TRBJ1-1	once	-	CASSQGGRKAFF	TGCGCCAGCAGCCAGGGGGGACGTAAAGCTTTCTTT
TRBV10-1	TRBJ2-7	-	-	CASSESRSYEQYF	TGCGCCAGCAGTGAGTCGAGGTCCTACGAGCAGTACTTC
TRBV6-5	TRBJ1-1	-	TRBD1	CASSYHGQVNTEAFF	TGTGCCAGCAGTTACCACGGACAGGTGAACACTGAAGCTTTCTTT
TRBV18	TRBJ1-3	-	-	CASSPLADLSGNTIYF	TGTGCCAGCTCACCGCTTGCTGATCTCTCTGGAAACACCATATATTTT
TRBV28	TRBJ2-5	-	-	CASNEAGKGETQYF	TGTGCCAGCAACGAGGCCGGGAAGGGGGAGACCCAGTACTTC
TRBV6-2/TRBV6-3	TRBJ1-2	once	-	CASSTGLTGYTF	TGTGCCAGCAGCACAGGGTTAACTGGCTACACCTTC
TRBV7-9	TRBJ2-7	-	-	CAVGREGYEQYF	TGTGCGGTAGGGCGGGAAGGGTACGAGCAGTACTTC
TRBV12-3/TRBV12-4	TRBJ2-7	once	-	CASRDGSAYEQYF	TGTGCCAGCAGGGACGGTTCGGCCTACGAGCAGTACTTC
TRBV6-5	TRBJ1-2	-	-	CASSPTREGYTF	TGTGCCAGCAGCCCAACTAGAGAAGGCTACACCTTC
TRBV2	TRBJ2-1	-	TRBD2	CASSDGTSGYNEQFF	TGTGCCAGCAGTGATGGGACTAGCGGCTACAATGAGCAGTTCTTC
TRBV19	TRBJ1-5	-	-	CASSIEINQPQHF	TGTGCCAGTAGTATAGAGATCAATCAGCCCCAGCATTTT
TRBV6-5	TRBJ1-2	-	-	CASSRGPDGNYGYTF	TGTGCCAGCAGTCGAGGTCCGGACGGAAACTATGGCTACACCTTC
TRBV5-4	TRBJ2-1	-	TRBD2	CASSFPSGSYNEQFF	TGTGCCAGCAGCTTCCCTAGCGGGAGTTACAATGAGCAGTTCTTC
TRBV24-1	TRBJ1-5	-	-	CATSERGRQPQHF	TGTGCCACCAGTGAAAGGGGACGTCAGCCCCAGCATTTT
TRBV7-3	TRBJ2-1	-	TRBD2	CASSTSGRLNEQFF	TGTGCCAGCAGTACTAGCGGGAGGCTTAATGAGCAGTTCTTC
TRBV18	TRBJ2-3	-	-	CASSPQGLADTQYF	TGTGCCAGCTCACCACAGGGACTCGCCGATACGCAGTATTTT